This T cell receptor (beta chain) came from a study of CD8 T cells in Susac syndrome. Study-level results: That the number of individuals in its TCR sequencing and HLA analysis was relatively small was acknowledged by the study.

About this clonotype itself: Its antigen is currently unknown.

Sequencing of TCR beta was performed on blood CD8+ T cells and on blood CD4+ T cells. The authors reverse transcribed 0.5 to 1 ug RNA with random hexamers. The amplification used immunoSEQ multiplex PCR on TCR beta CDR3; it spanned 54 Vbeta and 13 Jbeta. TCRdb redid the calling of the immunoSEQ multiplex PCR reads with MiXCR, one entry per CDR3 protein. The sample has under 200,000 distinct CDR3 sequences; under 95% are singletons. The sequence was obtained from a human donor in good health. Sample: CD4+ T cells from PBMCs.

The CDR3 DNA is TGTGCCAGCAGCCCCGGACAGGGGGCATGGGGCTACACCTTC. Its translation: CASSPGQGAWGYTF. The V and J genes are TRBV7-2 and TRBJ1-2; TRBD1 matches 11 bases. Germline CDR1 and CDR2: SGHTA and FQGNSA. The CDR3 is 14 amino acids. The J segment lost 8 bases and the V segment lost 5 bases, leaving 7 bases of the junction unmatched.